These 26 T cell receptor beta chains share one sample of origin, sequenced in a study of blood T cells in healthy people across ages. The use of a sample-barcoded 5' primer and a J-beta primer mix characterized a second PCR of 7 to 11 cycles. TCRdb analysed the 5' RACE reads with MiXCR anew, one entry per CDR3 protein. The table records fewer than 900,000 distinct CDR3 sequences, roughly 45% of them present only once. Sequencing used blood. The source of these receptors is a woman aged 55 to 70 in good health.

This clonotype was seen repeatedly, ten times or more. This chain joins TRBV5-1 and TRBJ2-7; 13 bases line up with TRBD2. V was pared by 4 bases and J by 3 bases, with 7 bases of the junction left unmatched. Germline loops: CDR1 SGHRS, CDR2 YFSETQ. This CDR3 has 16 amino acids. CDR3 in amino acids: CASSGGLAGDFYEQYF. Written as DNA, the CDR3 is TGCGCCAGCAGCGGAGGACTAGCGGGAGATTTCTACGAGCAGTACTTC.

Points on this clonotype: One end of the junction is discordant with germline, which a read error may explain. The rearrangement joins TRBV12-3 or TRBV12-4 to TRBJ1-1, with 7 bases aligning to TRBD1. This CDR3 has 16 residues. The CDR3 DNA sequence: TGTGCCAGCAGTTCTGTATGGGACAGACGGACCACTGGAGCTTTCTTT. It encodes CASSSVWDRRTTGAFF.

This chain links TRBV12-3 or TRBV12-4 with TRBJ2-2; no definite D call. Trimming took 3 bases from V and 4 from J, leaving 15 bases between them. The CDR3 contains 16 residues. The CDR3 DNA is TGTGCCAGCAGTTTGTCTCGGACCAGTACCACCGGGGAGCTGTTTTTT. This gives the protein CASSLSRTSTTGELFF.

This clonotype has just one count. Here the CDR3 DNA reads TGTGCCAGCAGTAGACATTCGGGGCCAGGGGACTCTGAAGCTTTCTTT. It codes for CASSRHSGPGDSEAFF. J is TRBJ1-1 and V is TRBV6-1; tentatively, D is TRBD1 (6 bases). V lost 5 bases, J lost 6 bases, and 22 bases lay in between. CDR3 length: 16 amino acids. The germline V gene encodes CDR1 MNHNS and CDR2 SASEGT.

This rearrangement joins TRBV7-6 to TRBJ2-3; TRBD2 might be the D (6 bases). This CDR3 region has 16 residues. Germline CDR1 reads SGHVS; CDR2 reads FNYEAQ. Trimming shortened V by 4 bases and J by 2 bases, and 16 bases separated the two germline ends. CDR3 DNA sequence: TGTGCCAGCAGCTCTCCTCTAGCGCACCTCACAGATACGCAGTATTTT. It codes for CASSSPLAHLTDTQYF.

The rearrangement links TRBV7-2 to TRBJ1-1; no reliable D call. Trimming removed 1 base from V and 6 bases from J, with 15 bases in between. The germline CDR1 and CDR2 sequences are SGHTA and FQGNSA. The CDR3 spans 15 residues. The CDR3 sequence: CASSLGWSRSSEAFF. The CDR3 DNA sequence: TGTGCCAGCAGCTTAGGCTGGTCCAGGTCCTCTGAAGCTTTCTTT.

The genes are TRBV29-1 and TRBJ1-5, with unresolved D. This CDR3 has 12 amino acids. In germline, CDR1 is SQVTM, CDR2 ANQGSEA. The ends were cut back, 6 bases at V and 5 bases at J, with 11 bases in the middle. CDR3 sequence (DNA): TGCAGCGTCGGGTCAGCAGATCAGCCCCAGCATTTT. Residues: CSVGSADQPQHF. Drawing the rest from reference TRBV29-1 and TRBJ1-5, the complete variable domain is SAVISQKPSRDICQRGTSLTIQCQVDSQVTMMFWYRQQPGQSLTLIATANQGSEATYESGFVIDKFPISRPNLTFSTLTVSNMSPEDSSIYLCSVGSADQPQHFGDGTRLSIL.

This clonotype was seen more than once but under ten times. The rearrangement links TRBV10-2 to TRBJ2-2; no reliable D call. Germline values: CDR1 WSHSY, CDR2 SAAADI. The V end was cut by 3 bases, the J end by 11 bases, with 16 bases between. The CDR3 loop spans 14 amino acids. CDR3 region: CASSESLVSVELFF. CDR3 in DNA: TGCGCCAGCAGTGAATCTCTAGTATCCGTCGAGCTGTTTTTT.

The chain joins TRBV6-2 or TRBV6-3 to TRBJ2-4, with TRBD2 matching over 8 bases. The J call could be wrong; TRBJ2-7 is a better fit for the DNA end. This CDR3 contains 16 residues. Looked up from germline, CDR1 is MNHEY and CDR2 is SVGEGT. Written as DNA, the CDR3 is TGTGCCATCAAAGGGGCTAGCGGGCCCGATCGATACGAGCAGTACTTC. This translates into CAIKGASGPDRYEQYF.

This chain connects TRBV7-9 to TRBJ2-3; D call uncertain. Trimming took off 5 bases at V and 2 bases at J, with 11 bases between the two ends. The germline V gene encodes CDR1 SEHNR and CDR2 FQNEAQ (reference sequence). CDR3 length: 14 amino acids. The CDR3 spells CASSTELSTDTQYF. The DNA of the CDR3 is TGTGCCAGCAGCACCGAACTATCCACAGATACGCAGTATTTT.

Only a few counts were recorded for this clonotype. This chain connects TRBV29-1 to TRBJ1-2; D perhaps matches TRBD1 (6 bases). Germline V CDR1 and CDR2: SQVTM, ANQGSEA. The germline V and J ends were trimmed by 7 bases and 2 bases, with 8 bases remaining between them. The CDR3 has 11 residues. Written as DNA, the CDR3 is TGCAGCGGTACAGGGAACTATGGCTACACCTTC. The encoded protein is CSGTGNYGYTF.

The chain is built from TRBV5-6 and TRBJ2-7, with 7 bases fitting TRBD1. Trimming at V came to 2 bases and at J to 1 base, leaving 12 bases not matched to a gene. There are 17 residues in the CDR3. Germline-derived CDR1 and CDR2 are SGHDT and YYEEEE. Here the CDR3 DNA reads TGTGCCAGCAGCTTCAAGGGTTTCGGGACAGATTCCTACGAGCAGTACTTC. This gives the protein CASSFKGFGTDSYEQYF. The complete variable domain, with remaining parts taken from reference TRBV5-6 and TRBJ2-7, reads DAGVTQSPTHLIKTRGQQVTLRCSPKSGHDTVSWYQQALGQGPQFIFQYYEEEERQRGNFPDRFSGHQFPNYSSELNVNALLLGDSALYLCASSFKGFGTDSYEQYFGPGTRLTVT.

Note on this clonotype: A read error may produce the germline difference seen at one junction end. The chain uses TRBV12-3 or TRBV12-4 and TRBJ2-1, with 15 bases lining up with TRBD2. This CDR3 comprises 16 residues. CDR3 protein: CACSPGTSGGWGEQFF. The CDR3 DNA sequence: TGTGCCTGCAGTCCCGGGACTAGCGGGGGGTGGGGTGAGCAGTTCTTC.

This chain links TRBV28 with TRBJ2-3, with D tentatively TRBD2 (6 bases). The germline CDR1 and CDR2 sequences are MDHEN and SYDVKM. The CDR3 totals 14 residues. Trimming removed 7 bases at V and 0 bases at J, with 11 bases between. The CDR3 spells CASTIGGSTDTQYF. DNA of the CDR3: TGTGCCAGCACCATTGGGGGGAGCACAGATACGCAGTATTTT.

This clonotype came up many times. The V and J genes are TRBV29-1 and TRBJ2-7; D is perhaps TRBD2 (6 bases). Germline CDR1 and CDR2: SQVTM and ANQGSEA. The CDR3 length is 13 residues. The germline V and J ends were trimmed by 3 bases and 4 bases, with 13 bases remaining between them. The CDR3 sequence: CSVEGGTGYEQYF. The CDR3 DNA reads TGCAGCGTTGAGGGGGGTACGGGTTACGAGCAGTACTTC.

Only a few counts were recorded for this clonotype. As DNA, the CDR3 is TGTGCCAGCAGTTACTCAATGAACAGGGCCTCACGAGAGACCCAGTACTTC. It codes for CASSYSMNRASRETQYF. The chain is built from TRBV6-5 and TRBJ2-7; possibly TRBD1 for D (6 bases). The closer fit of TRBJ2-5 to the DNA end suggests the J call may be wrong. Germline V gene data show CDR1 as MNHEY and CDR2 as SVGAGI. The CDR3 consists of 17 residues.

V is TRBV27 and J is TRBJ2-1; 11 bases fit TRBD2. The CDR3 runs 18 residues. CDR1 is MNHEY, CDR2 SMNVEV, per germline (reference sequence). The V gene end was trimmed by 6 bases and the J gene end by 0 bases; junction bases not matched to a gene: 10. CDR3: CASSAELAGVRSYNEQFF. The CDR3 bases are TGTGCCAGCAGCGCGGAACTAGCGGGAGTCCGCTCCTACAATGAGCAGTTCTTC.

The chain combines TRBV5-1 with TRBJ2-5, with TRBD2 matching over 12 bases. Germline loops: CDR1 SGHRS, CDR2 YFSETQ. Trimming cost V 4 bases and J 5 bases; bases outside gene matches: 9. CDR3 size: 16 residues. CDR3 sequence: CASSTPSGGARETQYF. The CDR3 DNA sequence: TGCGCCAGCAGCACGCCTAGCGGGGGGGCCCGGGAGACCCAGTACTTC.

This clonotype was recorded at least ten times. The chain has TRBV29-1 and TRBJ2-6; possibly TRBD1 for D (5 bases). Germline CDR1 is SQVTM and CDR2 is ANQGSEA. CDR3 size: 15 residues. Between the trimmed V and J ends, which lost 6 bases and 0 bases, there was a span of 12 bases. The CDR3 loop is CSVQTASSGANVLTF. DNA for the CDR3: TGCAGCGTGCAGACAGCGAGCTCTGGGGCCAACGTCCTGACTTTC.

This clonotype was counted many times. The chain links TRBV12-3 or TRBV12-4 to TRBJ2-7; 10 bases align to TRBD2. The ends lost 4 bases at V and 3 bases at J; junction bases unmatched: 3. This CDR3 is built from 14 residues. For the CDR3, the DNA is TGTGCCAGCAGTTCTAGCGGGGGATACTACGAGCAGTACTTC. Amino acids: CASSSSGGYYEQYF.

This clonotype was counted a few times. The chain carries TRBV11-2 and TRBJ2-1; a weak D match, TRBD2 (6 bases). The V gene lost 0 bases and the J gene lost 9 bases, with 12 bases spanning the gap. The length of the CDR3 is 14 residues. CDR1 and CDR2 (germline): SGHAT, FQNNGV. The CDR3 DNA reads TGTGCCAGCAGCTTAGACCCGACTAGTTTTGAGCAGTTCTTC. Translating gives CASSLDPTSFEQFF.

The sample holds many counts of this clonotype. The V and J genes are TRBV5-5 and TRBJ1-2; D might be TRBD1 (5 bases). This CDR3 has 16 amino acids. CDR1 and CDR2 (germline): SGHKS, YYEKEE (reference sequence). V was cut by 3 bases and J by 0 bases, with 15 bases left in between. The CDR3 DNA sequence: TGTGCCAGCAGCTGGCGGGACCGACAAGCTAACTATGGCTACACCTTC. It translates to CASSWRDRQANYGYTF.

This clonotype was counted a few times. The J gene is TRBJ1-5, the V gene TRBV25-1; a weak D match, TRBD1 (5 bases). This CDR3 is 14 amino acids long. V lost 2 bases and J lost 6, with 11 bases in between. CDR1 is MGHDK and CDR2 is SYGVNS in the germline V gene. CDR3 loop: CASSEVGGGQPQHF. The CDR3 DNA follows: TGTGCCAGCAGTGAAGTGGGGGGAGGTCAGCCCCAGCATTTT.

The chain is built from TRBV14 and TRBJ2-5; D is undetermined. The CDR3 covers 13 residues. Trimming removed 1 base at V and 11 bases at J, with 14 bases between. Per germline, CDR1 SGHDN and CDR2 FVKESK. The CDR3 spells CASSQASPAEQYF. The CDR3, as DNA: TGTGCCAGCAGCCAAGCGAGTCCTGCTGAGCAGTACTTC. The full variable domain, rest sourced from reference TRBV14 and TRBJ2-5, is EAGVTQFPSHSVIEKGQTVTLRCDPISGHDNLYWYRRVMGKEIKFLLHFVKESKQDESGMPNNRFLAERTGGTYSTLKVQPAELEDSGVYFCASSQASPAEQYFGPGTRLLVL.

This sequence joins TRBV4-3 and TRBJ2-1, with 11 nucleotides matching TRBD2. Trimming removed 4 bases from V and 5 bases from J; junction bases left unmatched: 7. CDR3 length: 16 residues. Germline V gives CDR1 LGHNA, CDR2 YSLEER. The CDR3 sequence: CASSLETSGIDNEQFF. The CDR3 bases are TGCGCCAGCAGCCTAGAGACTAGCGGGATAGACAATGAGCAGTTCTTC.

CDR3 sequence: CASGLHLGDRNSPLHF. The CDR3 bases are TGTGCTAGTGGTTTGCACTTAGGGGATAGGAATTCACCCCTCCACTTT. The chain combines TRBV12-5 with TRBJ1-6, with D possibly TRBD1 on 5 matching bases. Germline V gene sequence: CDR1 LGHNT, CDR2 FRNRAP. V was shortened by 2 bases and J by 7 bases, with 15 bases between the two germline ends. This CDR3 region has 16 residues.